This paragraph covers one TCR beta chain sequence. Its specificity is not known. This table comes from immunoSEQ multiplex PCR, and its TCRdb copy is limited to in-frame clones, with some not included. This sample has approximately 84,000 clones, with 80% to 90% found just once. These data originate in a study of OX40 agonist ivuxolimab in advanced cancers. Study results and caveats: Not determined was the antigen specificity of the expanded peripheral T cells. The mean number of expanded clones was higher in CD8+ T cells than in CD4+. The 0.1-3.0 mg/kg partial responders had among the lowest clonal expansion.

The receptor was derived from an adult with an advanced solid tumor such as melanoma, head and neck, liver or kidney cancer. Sequencing was performed on CD4+ or CD8+ T cells sorted from blood, taken in a trial of the OX40 agonist ivuxolimab.

The CDR3 here is CASSARARGLTNQETQYF. The CDR3 DNA follows: TGTGCCAGCAGCGCCCGTGCGCGGGGTCTCACCAACCAAGAGACCCAGTACTTC. V and J are TRBV9 and TRBJ2-5, with a weak D call TRBD2 (6 bases). The CDR3 totals 18 residues. The V gene lost 3 bases and the J gene lost 0 bases, with 21 bases spanning the gap. Germline V lookup: CDR1 SGDLS, CDR2 YYNGEE.